The 19 T cell receptor beta chains presented below share a single source sample, sequenced in a study of immune heterogeneity within non-small cell lung tumors. With approximately 0.6 ug used per sample, the template was genomic DNA from bulk tumor. Widely spaced biopsies, several per primary tumor, were obtained at surgery. Patients had untreated, newly diagnosed non-small cell lung cancer and underwent curative surgery. It was with 32 V and 13 J primers that multiplex PCR amplified TCR beta CDR3. TCRdb redid the calling of the multiplex PCR reads with MiXCR, one entry per CDR3 protein. This table holds over 25,000 distinct CDR3 sequences, about 30% found once. Sequencing was performed on lung tumor tissue. Receptors originate from a man aged 35 to 55 with non-small cell lung cancer.

This clonotype counts as medium-sized. CDR3 residues: CATSDLSGGSYNEQFF. CDR3 bases: TGTGCCACCAGTGATTTGAGCGGGGGTTCCTACAATGAGCAGTTCTTC. This chain links TRBV24-1 with TRBJ2-1; 8 bases agree with TRBD2. CDR3 length: 16 amino acids. After removal of 0 bases from V and 1 base from J, the junction contained 1 base not matched to a gene. Germline assignment: CDR1 KGHDR and CDR2 SFDVKD.

The chain links TRBV20-1 to TRBJ2-5; 13 nucleotides agree with TRBD2. Germline V gives CDR1 DFQATT, CDR2 SNEGSKA (reference sequence). The CDR3 covers 12 residues. V lost 6 bases, J lost 9 bases, and 4 bases stayed unmatched. The CDR3, as DNA: TGCAGTGCAAGGACTAGCGGGAGCCCCCAGTACTTC. It translates to CSARTSGSPQYF.

The V and J genes are TRBV24-1 and TRBJ2-3; D may be TRBD1 or TRBD2 (5 bases each). Germline-derived CDR1 and CDR2 are KGHDR and SFDVKD. CDR3 length equals 13 residues. V was shortened by 4 bases and J by 8 bases, with 12 bases between the two germline ends. CDR3 in DNA: TGTGCCACCAGTGACGTTGGTGGGGGTACGCAGTATTTT. Amino acids: CATSDVGGGTQYF.

Comments on this clonotype: A much larger clone is a single base away; this may be a read error. The rearrangement uses TRBV28 and TRBJ1-6; 7 bases map to TRBD1. CDR1 and CDR2 (germline): MDHEN, SYDVKM. There are 17 residues in the CDR3. CDR3 DNA sequence: TGTGCCAGCAGTTGGGGGACAGCGAGCTCCTTTAATTCACCCCTCCACTTT. This codes for CASSWGTASSFNSPLHF.

The chain links TRBV7-3 to TRBJ2-5; 8 positions agree with TRBD1. V was pared by 4 bases and J by 5 bases, with 6 bases of the junction left unmatched. The CDR3 contains 14 residues. Germline V gives CDR1 SGHTA, CDR2 FQGTGA. As DNA, the CDR3 is TGTGCCAGCAGCTCTCAGGGGGCGGGTGAGACCCAGTACTTC. Its protein product is CASSSQGAGETQYF.

As concerns this clonotype: A much bigger clone sits one base away, suggesting this may be a read error. The rearrangement joins TRBV7-3 to TRBJ2-1; the D is unclear. The CDR3 consists of 13 residues. The germline CDR1 and CDR2 sequences are SGHTA and FQGTGA. CDR3 amino acids: CASSPSSYNVQFF. CDR3 sequence (DNA): TGTGCCAGCAGCCCGAGCTCCTACAATGTGCAGTTCTTC.

In its sample, this clonotype was seen a few times. V is TRBV4-2 and J is TRBJ2-7; 10 positions match TRBD2. The CDR3 is 15 residues long. CDR1 is LGHNA and CDR2 is YNFKEQ in the germline V gene. V was pared by 2 bases and J by 7 bases, with 8 bases of the junction left unmatched. CDR3 region: CASSQTSGIEWEQYF. The CDR3 DNA is TGTGCCAGCAGCCAAACTAGCGGGATAGAGTGGGAGCAGTACTTC.

This chain links TRBV15 with TRBJ2-7, with 8 nucleotides matching TRBD1. V gave up 0 bases and J gave up 4 bases; unmatched junction bases: 8. The CDR3 has 16 residues. CDR1 LNHNV and CDR2 YYDKDF come from the germline V gene (reference sequence). CDR3 in amino acids: CATSRDRLDRAYEQYF. The DNA of the CDR3 is TGTGCCACCAGCAGAGATAGATTGGACAGGGCTTACGAGCAGTACTTC.

This clonotype was observed many times. The V gene is TRBV3-2, the J gene TRBJ2-7; TRBD2 was called by the table and not checked on the DNA. TRBV3-2 is a pseudogene locus. This CDR3 has 12 residues. The CDR3 DNA follows: TGTGCCAGCAGCCAAGACTCCCGAGAGCAGTACTTC. It specifies CASSQDSREQYF.

To note about this clonotype: Germline is not matched at one junction end, which may reflect a read error. This sequence joins TRBV10-3 and TRBJ2-1, with D perhaps assigned TRBD1 or TRBD2 (5 bases each). CDR1 and CDR2 from the germline V gene are ENHRY and SYGVKD. This CDR3 has 15 amino acids. CDR3 nucleotide sequence: TGTGCCATCCAGAGGGGCACCCAGCGATACAATGAGCATTTCTTC. This gives the protein CAIQRGTQRYNEHFF.

The J gene is TRBJ2-1, the V gene TRBV5-5, with D uncertain. The CDR3 runs to 15 residues. Trimming left V 4 bases short and J 0 bases short, with 11 bases between. The V gene's germline CDR1 is SGHKS and CDR2 YYEKEE (reference sequence). Here the CDR3 DNA reads TGTGCCAGCAGCCGTAGTAGAAGCTCCTACAATGAGCAGTTCTTC. This codes for CASSRSRSSYNEQFF.

The gene calls are TRBV7-9 and TRBJ2-7, with a weak D call TRBD2 (6 bases). CDR3 size: 13 residues. V lost 4 bases to trimming and J lost 1 base, with 8 bases between them. CDR1 is SEHNR and CDR2 is FQNEAQ in the germline V gene (reference sequence). CDR3 residues: CASSSGTSYEQYF. CDR3 nucleotide sequence: TGTGCCAGCAGCTCCGGGACTTCCTACGAGCAGTACTTC.

Comments on this clonotype: Given a much more abundant clone one base away, this may be a read error. The gene calls are TRBV6-2 or TRBV6-3 and TRBJ1-6; 9 positions match TRBD1. The CDR3 runs to 13 residues. The V gene's germline CDR1 is MNHEY and CDR2 SVGEGT. In DNA, the CDR3 is TGTGTCAGCGCCGGGACAGGGACCTCACCCCTCCACTTT. This sequence encodes CVSAGTGTSPLHF.

There are many counts of this clonotype. V and J are TRBV5-1 and TRBJ2-1, with TRBD2 matching 9 bases. Trimming cost V 4 bases and J 9 bases; bases outside gene matches: 8. The CDR3 spans 14 residues. Germline-derived CDR1 and CDR2 are SGHRS and YFSETQ. CDR3 region: CASSVTSGQVEQFF. The CDR3 DNA is TGCGCCAGCAGCGTTACTAGCGGGCAGGTTGAGCAGTTCTTC.

This clonotype was found a few times. The CDR3 spells CASSPLGGYNSPLHF. The CDR3 DNA is TGTGCCAGCAGCCCCCTGGGAGGCTATAATTCACCCCTCCACTTT. V gene TRBV9 combines with J gene TRBJ1-6; D unclear. The V and J ends lost 4 bases and 3 bases respectively, with 11 bases between them. Germline assignment: CDR1 SGDLS and CDR2 YYNGEE. This CDR3 spans 15 amino acids.

There are a few counts of this clonotype. This chain joins TRBV3-1 and TRBJ2-1, with TRBD2 matching over 9 bases. Per germline, CDR1 LGHDT and CDR2 YNNKEL (reference sequence). Unmatched junction bases numbered 13, after V lost 4 bases and J lost 3 bases. The CDR3 sequence is 18 residues long. In DNA form, the CDR3 reads TGTGCCAGCAGCCTCATGCTAGCGGGAAAGGGGGTCTACAATGAGCAGTTCTTC. Protein: CASSLMLAGKGVYNEQFF.

This clonotype was detected only a few times. CDR3 bases: TGTGCCAGCAGCTTGCGCGGTTACATGAACACTGAAGCTTTCTTT. Translating it yields CASSLRGYMNTEAFF. The chain carries TRBV5-8 and TRBJ1-1, with D uncertain. V shed 1 base and J shed 0 bases, with 10 bases lying between them. The CDR3 has 15 amino acids. CDR1 is SGHTS, CDR2 YDEGEE, per germline.

Note on this clonotype: A read error may produce the germline difference seen at one junction end. The chain couples TRBV6-9 to TRBJ1-4; tentative D call: TRBD1 (6 bases). Germline CDR1 and CDR2: MNHGY and SVAAGI. The CDR3 is made up of 18 amino acids. The CDR3 sequence: CASRLMFWGRMANQKLFF. The CDR3 DNA follows: TGTGCCAGCAGGTTAATGTTCTGGGGGCGCATGGCTAATCAAAAACTGTTTTTT.

There are a few counts of this clonotype. The chain carries TRBV5-1 and TRBJ2-1; D may be TRBD1 or TRBD2 (5 bases each). The CDR3 spans 15 residues. V was shortened by 1 base and J by 2 bases, with 10 bases between the two germline ends. CDR1 is SGHRS, CDR2 YFSETQ, per germline. The DNA of the CDR3 is TGCGCCAGCAGCTTGTTTGGGGACCCCTACAATGAGCAGTTCTTC. Translating it yields CASSLFGDPYNEQFF.